This section outlines one T cell receptor (beta chain) sequence together with its context. Seattle patients were enrolled during active infection and followed longitudinally. Per the original methods: Reference gene primer amplification gave estimated nucleated cell counts. Repertoires were generated with immunoSEQ multiplex PCR, while TCRdb's copy carries only in-frame clones and drops some. The DNA gave D and trimming, while V, J and clone size come from that table. The repertoire includes about 260,000 clones, more than 70% of them detected once, and about 11% sits in the top ten. This sample was taken from a study of blood T cell repertoires in COVID-19. The germline V gene encodes CDR1 SGHDT and CDR2 YYEEEE. CDR3 size: 16 residues. With V trimmed by 0 bases and J by 4 bases, 10 bases remained unmatched.

The TCR originated in a woman aged 30 to 39 with COVID-19, enrolled during active disease. The V gene is TRBV5-6, the J gene TRBJ2-7, with 7 bases identical to TRBD2. The material sequenced was peripheral blood. In DNA, the CDR3 is TGTGCCAGCAGCTTGGAAGCGGGGCGGAATACTTACGAGCAGTACTTC. As protein: CASSLEAGRNTYEQYF.